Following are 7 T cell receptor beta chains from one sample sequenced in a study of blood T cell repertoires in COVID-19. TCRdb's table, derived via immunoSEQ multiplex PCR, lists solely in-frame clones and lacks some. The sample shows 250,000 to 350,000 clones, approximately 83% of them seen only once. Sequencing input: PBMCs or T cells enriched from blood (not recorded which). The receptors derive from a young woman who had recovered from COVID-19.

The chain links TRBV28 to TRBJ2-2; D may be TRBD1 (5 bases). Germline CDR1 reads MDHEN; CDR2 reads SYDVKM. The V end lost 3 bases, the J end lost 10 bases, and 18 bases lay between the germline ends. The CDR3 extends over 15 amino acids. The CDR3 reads CASSLGGALIKELFF. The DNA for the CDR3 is TGTGCCAGCAGTTTGGGTGGGGCCCTCATCAAGGAGCTGTTTTTT.

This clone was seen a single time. In DNA, the CDR3 is TGTGCCAGCAGTCCCTACAGGGAGTCCATCTATGGCTACACCTTC. Protein product: CASSPYRESIYGYTF. This rearrangement joins TRBV6-5 to TRBJ1-2; D may be TRBD1 (6 bases). Germline CDR1 reads MNHEY; CDR2 reads SVGAGI. CDR3 length: 15 residues. V was cut by 5 bases and J by 4 bases, with 17 bases left in between.

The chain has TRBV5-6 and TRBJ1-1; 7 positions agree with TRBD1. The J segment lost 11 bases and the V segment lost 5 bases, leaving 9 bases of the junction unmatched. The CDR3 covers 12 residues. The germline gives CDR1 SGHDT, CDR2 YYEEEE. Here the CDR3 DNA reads TGTGCCAGCAGTAGCCCACAGGGGACGGCTTTCTTT. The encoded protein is CASSSPQGTAFF.

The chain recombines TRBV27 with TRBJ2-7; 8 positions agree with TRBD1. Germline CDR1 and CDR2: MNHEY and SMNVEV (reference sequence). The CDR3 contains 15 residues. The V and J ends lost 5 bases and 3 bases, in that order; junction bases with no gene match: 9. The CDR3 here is CASSGTGTGNYEQYF. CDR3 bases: TGTGCCAGCAGTGGAACCGGGACAGGCAACTACGAGCAGTACTTC.

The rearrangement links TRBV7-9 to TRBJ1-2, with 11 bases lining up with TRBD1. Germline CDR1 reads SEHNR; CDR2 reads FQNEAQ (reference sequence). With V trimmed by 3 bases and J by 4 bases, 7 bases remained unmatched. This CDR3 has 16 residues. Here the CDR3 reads CASSLDRGREGYGYTF. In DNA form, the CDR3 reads TGTGCCAGCAGCTTGGACAGGGGGCGCGAGGGCTATGGCTACACCTTC. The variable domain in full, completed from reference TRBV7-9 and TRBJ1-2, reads DTGVSQNPRHKITKRGQNVTFRCDPISEHNRLYWYRQTLGQGPEFLTYFQNEAQLEKSRLLSDRFSAERPKGSFSTLEIQRTEQGDSAMYLCASSLDRGREGYGYTFGSGTRLTVV.

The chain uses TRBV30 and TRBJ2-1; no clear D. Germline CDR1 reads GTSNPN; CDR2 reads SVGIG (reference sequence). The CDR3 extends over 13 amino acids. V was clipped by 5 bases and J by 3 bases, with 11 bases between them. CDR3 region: CAWVKAYYNEQFF. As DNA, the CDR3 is TGTGCCTGGGTAAAAGCTTACTACAATGAGCAGTTCTTC.

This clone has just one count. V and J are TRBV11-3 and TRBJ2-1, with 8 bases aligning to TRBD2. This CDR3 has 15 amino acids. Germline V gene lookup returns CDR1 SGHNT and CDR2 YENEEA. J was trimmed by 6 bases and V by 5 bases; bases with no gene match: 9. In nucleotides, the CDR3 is TGTGCCAGCAGCCCTTCGGGAGGGCCCTTCAATGAGCAGTTCTTC. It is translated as CASSPSGGPFNEQFF.